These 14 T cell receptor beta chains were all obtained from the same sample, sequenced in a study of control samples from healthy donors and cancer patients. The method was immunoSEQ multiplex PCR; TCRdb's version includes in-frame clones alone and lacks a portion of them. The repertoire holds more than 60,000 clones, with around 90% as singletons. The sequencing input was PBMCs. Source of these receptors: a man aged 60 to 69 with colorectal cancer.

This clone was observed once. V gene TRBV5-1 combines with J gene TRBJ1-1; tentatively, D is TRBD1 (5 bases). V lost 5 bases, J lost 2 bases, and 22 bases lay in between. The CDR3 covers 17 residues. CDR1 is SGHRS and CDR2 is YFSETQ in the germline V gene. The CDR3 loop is CASSFLGTDGRNTEAFF. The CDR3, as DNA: TGCGCCAGCAGTTTCCTTGGGACTGACGGGAGAAACACTGAAGCTTTCTTT.

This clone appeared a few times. CDR3 residues: CASSLAKTANTEAFF. As DNA, the CDR3 is TGTGCCAGCAGCTTAGCGAAAACGGCGAACACTGAAGCTTTCTTT. The V gene is TRBV7-8, the J gene TRBJ1-1, with D unclear. This CDR3 has 15 residues. V lost 0 bases, J lost 1 base, and 9 bases lay in between. The germline V gene encodes CDR1 SGHVS and CDR2 FQNEAQ.

The CDR3 loop is CASRSGAKARDEQFF. The CDR3 region has the DNA TGTGCCAGCAGGTCCGGGGCCAAGGCTAGAGATGAGCAGTTCTTC. This sequence joins TRBV27 and TRBJ2-1; D is possibly TRBD1 or TRBD2 (5 bases each). V was trimmed by 6 bases and J by 8 bases, leaving 20 bases between them. Germline CDR1 reads MNHEY; CDR2 reads SMNVEV (reference sequence). This CDR3 comprises 15 residues.

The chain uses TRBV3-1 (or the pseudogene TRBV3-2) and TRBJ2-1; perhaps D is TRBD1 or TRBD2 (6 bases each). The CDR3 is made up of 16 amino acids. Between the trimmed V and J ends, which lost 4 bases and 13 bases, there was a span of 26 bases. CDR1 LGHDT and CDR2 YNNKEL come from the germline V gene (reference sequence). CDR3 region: CASSRNNRGLGGRQFF. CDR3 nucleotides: TGTGCCAGCAGCCGAAACAATCGGGGGCTTGGGGGGCGCCAGTTCTTC.

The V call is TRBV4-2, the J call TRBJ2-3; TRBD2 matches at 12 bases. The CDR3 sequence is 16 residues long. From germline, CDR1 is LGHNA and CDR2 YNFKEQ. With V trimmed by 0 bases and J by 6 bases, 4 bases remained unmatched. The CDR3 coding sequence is TGTGCCAGCAGCCAAGAGCGGACTAGCGGGGCGGATACGCAGTATTTT. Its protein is CASSQERTSGADTQYF.

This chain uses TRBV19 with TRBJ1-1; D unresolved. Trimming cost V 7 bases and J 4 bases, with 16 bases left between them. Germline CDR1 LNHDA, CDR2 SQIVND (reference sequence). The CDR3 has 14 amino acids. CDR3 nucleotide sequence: TGTGCCAGTACCCTCAGCCGGGGAGGCACTGAAGCTTTCTTT. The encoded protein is CASTLSRGGTEAFF. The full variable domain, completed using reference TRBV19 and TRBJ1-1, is DGGITQSPKYLFRKEGQNVTLSCEQNLNHDAMYWYRQDPGQGLRLIYYSQIVNDFQKGDIAEGYSVSREKKESFPLTVTSAQKNPTAFYLCASTLSRGGTEAFFGQGTRLTVV.

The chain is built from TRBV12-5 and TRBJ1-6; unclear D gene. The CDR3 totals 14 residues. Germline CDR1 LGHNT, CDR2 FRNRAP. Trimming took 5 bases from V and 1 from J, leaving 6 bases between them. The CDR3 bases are TGTGCTAGTGGTGAAACGTCCTATAATTCACCCCTCCACTTT. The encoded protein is CASGETSYNSPLHF.

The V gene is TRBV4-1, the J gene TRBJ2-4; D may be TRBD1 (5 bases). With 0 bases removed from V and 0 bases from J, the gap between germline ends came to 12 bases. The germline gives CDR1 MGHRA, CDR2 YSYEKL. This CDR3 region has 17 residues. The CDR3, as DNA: TGCGCCAGCAGCCAAGATAGGGCAGGGCTAGCCAAAAACATTCAGTACTTC. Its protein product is CASSQDRAGLAKNIQYF.

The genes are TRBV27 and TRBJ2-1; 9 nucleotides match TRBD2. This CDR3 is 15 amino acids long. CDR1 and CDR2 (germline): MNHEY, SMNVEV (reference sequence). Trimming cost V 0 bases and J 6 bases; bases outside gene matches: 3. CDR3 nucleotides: TGTGCCAGCAGTTTATCAGCGGGGGGACCCAATGAGCAGTTCTTC. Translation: CASSLSAGGPNEQFF.

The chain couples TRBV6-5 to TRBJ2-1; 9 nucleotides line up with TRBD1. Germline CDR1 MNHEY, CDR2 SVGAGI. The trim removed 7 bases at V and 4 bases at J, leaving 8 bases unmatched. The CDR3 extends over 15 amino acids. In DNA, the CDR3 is TGTGCCAGCAAAATATTGGGACAGGGATACAATGAGCAGTTCTTC. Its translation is CASKILGQGYNEQFF.

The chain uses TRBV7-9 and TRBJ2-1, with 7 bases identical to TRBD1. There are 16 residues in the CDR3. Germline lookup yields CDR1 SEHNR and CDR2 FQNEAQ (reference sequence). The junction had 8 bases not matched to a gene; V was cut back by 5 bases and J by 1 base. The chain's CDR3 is CASSPRTGRSYNEQFF. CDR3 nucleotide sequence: TGTGCCAGCAGCCCAAGGACAGGTAGATCCTACAATGAGCAGTTCTTC. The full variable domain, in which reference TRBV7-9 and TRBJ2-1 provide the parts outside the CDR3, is DTGVSQNPRHKITKRGQNVTFRCDPISEHNRLYWYRQTLGQGPEFLTYFQNEAQLEKSRLLSDRFSAERPKGSFSTLEIQRTEQGDSAMYLCASSPRTGRSYNEQFFGPGTRLTVL.

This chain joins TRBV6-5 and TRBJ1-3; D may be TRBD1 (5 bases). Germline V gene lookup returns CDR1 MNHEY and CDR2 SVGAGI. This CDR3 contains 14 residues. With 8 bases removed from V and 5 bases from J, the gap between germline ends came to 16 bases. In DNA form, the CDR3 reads TGTGCCAGCGGACGTGGGACTTCTCGAAACACCATATATTTT. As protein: CASGRGTSRNTIYF.

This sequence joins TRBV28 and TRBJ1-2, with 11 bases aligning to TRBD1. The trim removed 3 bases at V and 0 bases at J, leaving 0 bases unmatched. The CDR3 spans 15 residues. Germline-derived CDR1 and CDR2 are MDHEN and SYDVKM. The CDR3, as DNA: TGTGCCAGCAGTTTGGGACAGGGGGCTAACTATGGCTACACCTTC. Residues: CASSLGQGANYGYTF.

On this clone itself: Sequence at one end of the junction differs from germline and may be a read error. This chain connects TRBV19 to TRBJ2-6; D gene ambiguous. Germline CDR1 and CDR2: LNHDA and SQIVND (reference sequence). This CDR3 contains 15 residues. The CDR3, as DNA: TGTGCCAGCAGTAGTTTAGTCTCTGGGGCCAACGTCCTGACTTTC. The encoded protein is CASSSLVSGANVLTF.